This TCR beta chain is drawn from a study of identical twins. MiXCR, run by TCRdb on the 5' RACE reads, gives a single entry per CDR3 protein. The sample consists of under 500,000 distinct CDR3 sequences, roughly an eighth of them appearing once. This clonotype has ten or more counts. The junction shows a germline mismatch at one end, possibly a read error. There are 13 residues in the CDR3. Germline-derived CDR1 and CDR2 are SGHRS and YFSETQ. These data were likewise used in another study, on yellow fever vaccine responses in identical twins.

The rearrangement links TRBV5-1 to TRBJ2-7; the D gene is possibly TRBD1 (6 bases). The material sequenced was CD4+ T cells sorted from blood. The sequence was obtained from a woman between 18 and 30 years old in good health. The CDR3 sequence: CASSPDRGYEQYF. CDR3 DNA: TGTGCCAGCAGCCCGGACAGAGGATACGAGCAGTACTTC.